This T cell receptor beta chain derives from a study of blood T cell repertoires in COVID-19. Study overall: Samples came from the United States, Italy and Spain, spanning acute and convalescent COVID-19. In each case, the material was cDNA or gDNA derived from T cells, B-cell-depleted T cells, or PBMCs.

The authors' processing: Estimated nucleated cell counts came from reference gene primer amplification. Generated by immunoSEQ multiplex PCR, the TCRdb table keeps only in-frame clones and is missing some. V and J calls and clone size are those listed in that table; D and trimming were worked out from the DNA. The repertoire holds about 59,000 clones, with around 81% as singletons. Germline-derived CDR1 and CDR2 are LNHDA and SQIVND (reference sequence). V was cut by 3 bases and J by 1 base, with 9 bases left in between. This CDR3 region has 14 residues. The sample consisted of peripheral blood. This chain uses TRBV19 with TRBJ1-1; D unclear. The source of this sequence is a woman aged 80 or older with active or convalescent COVID-19. The CDR3, as DNA: TGTGCCAGTAGTATCGGACTCCCGAACACTGAAGCTTTCTTT. This encodes CASSIGLPNTEAFF. The whole variable domain, remainder taken from reference TRBV19 and TRBJ1-1, is DGGITQSPKYLFRKEGQNVTLSCEQNLNHDAMYWYRQDPGQGLRLIYYSQIVNDFQKGDIAEGYSVSREKKESFPLTVTSAQKNPTAFYLCASSIGLPNTEAFFGQGTRLTVV.